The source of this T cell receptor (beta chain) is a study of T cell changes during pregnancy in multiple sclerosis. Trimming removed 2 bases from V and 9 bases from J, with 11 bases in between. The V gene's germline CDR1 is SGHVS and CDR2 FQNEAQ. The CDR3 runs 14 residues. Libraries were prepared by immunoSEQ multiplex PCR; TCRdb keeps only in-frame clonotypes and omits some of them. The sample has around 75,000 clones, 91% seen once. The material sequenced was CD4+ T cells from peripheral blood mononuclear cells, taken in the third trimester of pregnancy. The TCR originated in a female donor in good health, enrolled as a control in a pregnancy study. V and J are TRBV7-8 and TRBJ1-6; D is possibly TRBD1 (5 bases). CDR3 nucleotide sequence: TGTGCCAGCAGCTTACAGGGCTCGGGTTCACCCCTCCACTTT. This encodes CASSLQGSGSPLHF.